The clone carrying this T cell receptor beta chain was found a few times. These data belong to a study of blood T cell repertoires in COVID-19. Repertoires were generated with immunoSEQ multiplex PCR, while TCRdb's copy carries only in-frame clones and drops some. The sample records about 240,000 clones, more than 85% being singletons. This receptor was obtained from a young woman who had recovered from COVID-19. Material for sequencing was PBMCs or T cells enriched from blood (not recorded which).

CDR3 residues: CASSDRGRGTGELFF. The CDR3 DNA sequence: TGTGCCAGCAGTGACAGGGGGCGCGGCACCGGGGAGCTGTTTTTT. J is TRBJ2-2 and V is TRBV25-1; 8 positions match TRBD1. CDR3 length: 15 residues. In germline, CDR1 is MGHDK, CDR2 SYGVNS. Trimming cost V 3 bases and J 4 bases; bases outside gene matches: 4.